The 4 T cell receptor beta chains listed next were all sequenced from one sample in a study of T cell repertoires in cytomegalovirus infection. One entry per CDR3 protein results from TCRdb running MiXCR on the reads. The sample consists of some 400,000 distinct CDR3 sequences, approximately 33% of them appearing once. Sequenced material: PBMCs. These TCRs come from a human donor in good health (CMV status not recorded). Some clones in this sample may be carry-over from other donors' samples.

V and J are TRBV5-4 and TRBJ2-7; 8 bases are shared with TRBD1. The germline CDR1 and CDR2 sequences are SGHNT and YYREEE (reference sequence). The V segment lost 3 bases and the J segment 5 bases; nucleotides outside the gene matches: 13. CDR3 length: 16 amino acids. The CDR3 DNA is TGTGCCAGCAGCTCCGACGACAGGGGTTTTTGGGACGAGCAGTACTTC. It codes for CASSSDDRGFWDEQYF.

A few counts support this clonotype. The chain has TRBV7-9 and TRBJ1-2; D call uncertain. Germline loops: CDR1 SEHNR, CDR2 FQNEAQ (reference sequence). V lost 1 base and J 1 base, leaving 4 bases between the germline ends. The CDR3 sequence is 13 residues long. The CDR3: CASSLENNYGYTF. CDR3 DNA: TGTGCCAGCAGCTTAGAGAATAACTATGGCTACACCTTC.

This clonotype has only a few counts. The chain has TRBV12-3 or TRBV12-4 and TRBJ2-3; a weak D match, TRBD2 (7 bases). V lost 4 bases and J 6 bases, leaving 17 bases between the germline ends. This CDR3 is 15 amino acids long. The CDR3 loop reads CASSSLGGPGDTQYF. For the CDR3, the DNA is TGTGCCAGCAGTTCCCTGGGGGGGCCCGGGGATACGCAGTATTTT.

The chain employs TRBV5-6 and TRBJ2-1; D assignment may be TRBD1 or TRBD2 (6 bases each). Trimming cost V 0 bases and J 2 bases, with 12 bases left between them. Germline V gives CDR1 SGHDT, CDR2 YYEEEE. CDR3 length: 16 residues. The CDR3 region is CASSLGRGEPYNEQFF. The CDR3 region has the DNA TGTGCCAGCAGCTTGGGAAGGGGGGAACCCTACAATGAGCAGTTCTTC. The full variable domain, rest sourced from reference TRBV5-6 and TRBJ2-1, is DAGVTQSPTHLIKTRGQQVTLRCSPKSGHDTVSWYQQALGQGPQFIFQYYEEEERQRGNFPDRFSGHQFPNYSSELNVNALLLGDSALYLCASSLGRGEPYNEQFFGPGTRLTVL.